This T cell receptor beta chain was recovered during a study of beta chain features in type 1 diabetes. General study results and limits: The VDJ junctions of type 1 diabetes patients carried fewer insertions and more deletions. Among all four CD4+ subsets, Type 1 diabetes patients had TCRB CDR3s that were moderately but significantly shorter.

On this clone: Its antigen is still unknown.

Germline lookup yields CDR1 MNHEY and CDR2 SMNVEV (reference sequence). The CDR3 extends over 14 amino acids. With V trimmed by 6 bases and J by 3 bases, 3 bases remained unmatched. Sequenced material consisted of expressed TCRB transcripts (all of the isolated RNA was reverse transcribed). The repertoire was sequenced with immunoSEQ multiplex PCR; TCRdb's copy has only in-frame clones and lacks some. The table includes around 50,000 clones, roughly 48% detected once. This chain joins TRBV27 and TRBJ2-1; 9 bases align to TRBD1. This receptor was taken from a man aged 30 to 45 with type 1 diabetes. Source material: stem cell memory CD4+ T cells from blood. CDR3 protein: CASSTGGIYNEQFF. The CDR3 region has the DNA TGTGCCAGCAGCACAGGGGGCATCTACAATGAGCAGTTCTTC.